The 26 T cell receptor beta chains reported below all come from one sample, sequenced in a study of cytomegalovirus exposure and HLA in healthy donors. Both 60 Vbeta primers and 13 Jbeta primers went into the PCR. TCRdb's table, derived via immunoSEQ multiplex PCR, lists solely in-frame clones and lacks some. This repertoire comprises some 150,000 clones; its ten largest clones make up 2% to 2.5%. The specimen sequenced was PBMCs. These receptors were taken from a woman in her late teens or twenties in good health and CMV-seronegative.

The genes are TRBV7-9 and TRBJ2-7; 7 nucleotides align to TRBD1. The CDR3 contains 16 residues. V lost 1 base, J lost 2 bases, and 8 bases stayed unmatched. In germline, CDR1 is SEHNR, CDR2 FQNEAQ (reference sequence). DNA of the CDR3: TGTGCCAGCAGCTTAGGGATTGGACAGGCGGCCTACGAGCAGTACTTC. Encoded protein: CASSLGIGQAAYEQYF.

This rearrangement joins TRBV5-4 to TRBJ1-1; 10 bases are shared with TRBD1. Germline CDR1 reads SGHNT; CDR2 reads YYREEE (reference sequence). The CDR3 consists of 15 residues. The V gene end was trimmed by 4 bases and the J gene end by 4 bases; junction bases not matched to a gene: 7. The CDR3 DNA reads TGTGCCAGCAGCATATTGACAGGGGGCGGCACTGAAGCTTTCTTT. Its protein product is CASSILTGGGTEAFF. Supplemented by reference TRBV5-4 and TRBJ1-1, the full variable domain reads ETGVTQSPTHLIKTRGQQVTLRCSSQSGHNTVSWYQQALGQGPQFIFQYYREEENGRGNFPPRFSGLQFPNYSSELNVNALELDDSALYLCASSILTGGGTEAFFGQGTRLTVV.

CDR3 protein: CASSPNPGTGSPGYTF. In DNA form, the CDR3 reads TGTGCCAGCAGCCCCAACCCCGGGACAGGGTCCCCTGGCTACACCTTC. The chain employs TRBV7-6 and TRBJ1-2; 9 nucleotides line up with TRBD1. The length of the CDR3 is 16 residues. The V segment lost 5 bases and the J segment 7 bases; nucleotides outside the gene matches: 14. Germline V lookup: CDR1 SGHVS, CDR2 FNYEAQ.

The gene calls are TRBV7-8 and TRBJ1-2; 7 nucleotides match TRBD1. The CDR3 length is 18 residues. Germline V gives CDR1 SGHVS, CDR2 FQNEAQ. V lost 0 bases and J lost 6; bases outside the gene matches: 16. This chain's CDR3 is CASSLASATGVDPDGYTF. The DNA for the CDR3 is TGTGCCAGCAGCTTAGCAAGCGCAACAGGGGTCGATCCGGATGGCTACACCTTC.

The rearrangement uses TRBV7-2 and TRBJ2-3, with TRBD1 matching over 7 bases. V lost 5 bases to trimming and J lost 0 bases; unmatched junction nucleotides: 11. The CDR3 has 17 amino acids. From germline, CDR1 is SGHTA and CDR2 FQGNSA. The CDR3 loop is CASSTRGGATSTDTQYF. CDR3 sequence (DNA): TGTGCCAGCAGCACCAGAGGGGGCGCGACTAGCACAGATACGCAGTATTTT.

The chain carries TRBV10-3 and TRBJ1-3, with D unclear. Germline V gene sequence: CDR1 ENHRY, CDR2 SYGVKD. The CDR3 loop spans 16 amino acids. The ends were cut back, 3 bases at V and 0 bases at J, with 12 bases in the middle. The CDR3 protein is CAISDHQVNSGNTIYF. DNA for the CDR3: TGTGCCATCAGTGACCACCAGGTTAACTCTGGAAACACCATATATTTT.

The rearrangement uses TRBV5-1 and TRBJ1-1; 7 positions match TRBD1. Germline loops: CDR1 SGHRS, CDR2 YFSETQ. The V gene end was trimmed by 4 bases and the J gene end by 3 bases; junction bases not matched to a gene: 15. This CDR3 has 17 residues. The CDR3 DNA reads TGCGCCAGCAGCCCGGGACAGAGGCTTGTCGCCGACACTGAAGCTTTCTTT. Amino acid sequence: CASSPGQRLVADTEAFF.

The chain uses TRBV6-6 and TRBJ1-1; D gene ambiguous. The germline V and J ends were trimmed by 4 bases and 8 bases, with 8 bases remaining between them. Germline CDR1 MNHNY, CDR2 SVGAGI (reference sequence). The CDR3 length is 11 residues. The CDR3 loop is CASSFAAEAFF. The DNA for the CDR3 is TGTGCCAGCAGTTTCGCGGCGGAAGCTTTCTTT.

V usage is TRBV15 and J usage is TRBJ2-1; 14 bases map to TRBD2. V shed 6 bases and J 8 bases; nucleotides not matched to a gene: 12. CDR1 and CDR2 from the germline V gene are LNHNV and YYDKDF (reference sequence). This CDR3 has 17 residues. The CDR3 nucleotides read TGTGCCACCAGTGGGATGGACGGGACTAGCGGGAGACATGAGCAGTTCTTC. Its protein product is CATSGMDGTSGRHEQFF.

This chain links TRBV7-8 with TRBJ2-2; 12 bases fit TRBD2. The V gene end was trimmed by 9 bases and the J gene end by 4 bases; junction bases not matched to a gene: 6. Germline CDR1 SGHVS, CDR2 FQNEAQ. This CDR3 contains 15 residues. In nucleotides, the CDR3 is TGTGCCAGTTCTCTAGCGGGAGGGAGCACCGGGGAGCTGTTTTTT. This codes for CASSLAGGSTGELFF.

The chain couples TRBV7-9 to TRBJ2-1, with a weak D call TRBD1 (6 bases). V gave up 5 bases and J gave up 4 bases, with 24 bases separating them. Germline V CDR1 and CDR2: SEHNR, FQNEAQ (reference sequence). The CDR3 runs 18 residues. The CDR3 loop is CASSPKTSTGIIYNEQFF. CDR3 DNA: TGTGCCAGCAGCCCCAAGACAAGTACAGGGATCATTTACAATGAGCAGTTCTTC.

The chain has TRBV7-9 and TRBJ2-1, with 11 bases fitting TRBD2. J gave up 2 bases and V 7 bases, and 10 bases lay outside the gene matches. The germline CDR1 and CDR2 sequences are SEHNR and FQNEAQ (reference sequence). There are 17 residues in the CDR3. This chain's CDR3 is CASIPLAGGRTYNEQFF. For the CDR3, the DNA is TGTGCCAGCATCCCGCTAGCGGGAGGACGTACCTACAATGAGCAGTTCTTC.

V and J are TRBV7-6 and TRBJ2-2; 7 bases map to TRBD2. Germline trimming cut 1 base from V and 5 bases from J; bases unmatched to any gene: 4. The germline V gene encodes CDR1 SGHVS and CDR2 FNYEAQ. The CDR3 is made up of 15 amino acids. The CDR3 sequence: CASSLEPGRTGELFF. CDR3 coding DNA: TGTGCCAGCAGCTTAGAGCCCGGGAGGACCGGGGAGCTGTTTTTT. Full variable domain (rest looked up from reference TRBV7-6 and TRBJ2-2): GAGVSQSPRYKVTKRGQDVALRCDPISGHVSLYWYRQALGQGPEFLTYFNYEAQQDKSGLPNDRFSAERPEGSISTLTIQRTEQRDSAMYRCASSLEPGRTGELFFGEGSRLTVL.

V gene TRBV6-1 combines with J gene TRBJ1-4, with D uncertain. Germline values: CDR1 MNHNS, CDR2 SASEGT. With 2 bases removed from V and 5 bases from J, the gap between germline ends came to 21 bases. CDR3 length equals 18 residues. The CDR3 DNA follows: TGTGCCAGCAGTGAAAACGAAGTACAGCTCGCGGGGAATGAAAAACTGTTTTTT. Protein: CASSENEVQLAGNEKLFF.

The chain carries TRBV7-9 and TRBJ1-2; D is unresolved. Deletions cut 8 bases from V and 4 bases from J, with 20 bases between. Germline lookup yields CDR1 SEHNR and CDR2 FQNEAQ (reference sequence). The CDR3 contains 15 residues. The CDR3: CASPPGPDLSYGYTF. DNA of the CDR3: TGTGCCAGCCCCCCAGGCCCGGATCTAAGCTATGGCTACACCTTC.

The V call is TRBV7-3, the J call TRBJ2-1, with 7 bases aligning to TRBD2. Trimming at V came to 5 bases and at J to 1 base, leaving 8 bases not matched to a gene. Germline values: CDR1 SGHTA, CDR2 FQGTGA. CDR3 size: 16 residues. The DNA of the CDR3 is TGTGCCAGCAGCCCACGGGGGGACCAGTCCTACAATGAGCAGTTCTTC. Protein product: CASSPRGDQSYNEQFF.

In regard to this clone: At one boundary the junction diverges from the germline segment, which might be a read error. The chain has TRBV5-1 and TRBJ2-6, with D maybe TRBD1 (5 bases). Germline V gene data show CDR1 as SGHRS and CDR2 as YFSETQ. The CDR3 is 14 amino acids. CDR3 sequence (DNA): TGCGCCAGCGGACACGGCTCTGGAGCCAACGTCCTGACTTTC. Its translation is CASGHGSGANVLTF. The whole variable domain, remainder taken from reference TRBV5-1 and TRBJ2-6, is KAGVTQTPRYLIKTRGQQVTLSCSPISGHRSVSWYQQTPGQGLQFLFEYFSETQRNKGNFPGRFSGRQFSNSRSEMNVSTLELGDSALYLCASGHGSGANVLTFGAGSRLTVL.

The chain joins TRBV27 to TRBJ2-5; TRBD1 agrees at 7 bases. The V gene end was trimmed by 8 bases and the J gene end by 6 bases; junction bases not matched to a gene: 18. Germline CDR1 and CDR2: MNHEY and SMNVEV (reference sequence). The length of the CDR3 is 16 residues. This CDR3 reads CASPLRPDRERKTQYF. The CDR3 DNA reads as TGTGCCAGCCCATTGAGACCAGACAGGGAGAGGAAGACCCAGTACTTC.

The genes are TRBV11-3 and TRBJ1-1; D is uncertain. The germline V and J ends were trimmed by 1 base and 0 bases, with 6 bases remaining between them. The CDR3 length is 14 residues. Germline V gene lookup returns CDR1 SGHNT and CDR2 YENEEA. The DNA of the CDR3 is TGTGCCAGCAGCTTAGGAGTTCTGAACACTGAAGCTTTCTTT. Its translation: CASSLGVLNTEAFF.

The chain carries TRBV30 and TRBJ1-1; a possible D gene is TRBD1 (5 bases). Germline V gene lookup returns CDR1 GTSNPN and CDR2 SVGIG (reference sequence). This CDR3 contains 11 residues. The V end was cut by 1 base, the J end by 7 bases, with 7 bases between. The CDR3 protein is CAWSGQIEAFF. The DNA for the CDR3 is TGTGCCTGGAGTGGACAGATTGAAGCTTTCTTT.

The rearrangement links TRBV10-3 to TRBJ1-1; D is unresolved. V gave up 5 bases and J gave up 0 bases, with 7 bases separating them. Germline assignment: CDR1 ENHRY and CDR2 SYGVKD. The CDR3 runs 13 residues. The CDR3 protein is CAISTGMNTEAFF. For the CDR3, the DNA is TGTGCCATCAGTACGGGGATGAACACTGAAGCTTTCTTT.

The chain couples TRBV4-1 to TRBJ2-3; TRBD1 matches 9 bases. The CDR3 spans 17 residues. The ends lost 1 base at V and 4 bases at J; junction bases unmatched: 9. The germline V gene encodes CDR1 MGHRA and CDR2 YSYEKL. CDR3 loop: CASSQVLGQGNADTQYF. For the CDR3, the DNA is TGCGCCAGCAGCCAAGTTCTCGGACAGGGGAATGCAGATACGCAGTATTTT.

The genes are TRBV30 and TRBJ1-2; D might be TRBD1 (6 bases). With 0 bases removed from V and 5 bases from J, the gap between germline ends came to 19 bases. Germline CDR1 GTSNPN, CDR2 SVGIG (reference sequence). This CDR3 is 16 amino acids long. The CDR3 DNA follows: TGTGCCTGGAGTGTTAGACAGGACACGGCCCAATATGGCTACACCTTC. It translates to CAWSVRQDTAQYGYTF.

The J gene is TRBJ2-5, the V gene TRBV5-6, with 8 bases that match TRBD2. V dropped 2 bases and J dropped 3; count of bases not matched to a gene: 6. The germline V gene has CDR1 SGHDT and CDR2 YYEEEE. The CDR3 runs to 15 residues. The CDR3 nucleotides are TGTGCCAGCAGCTTCAGGGGACTAGGGGAAGAGACCCAGTACTTC. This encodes CASSFRGLGEETQYF. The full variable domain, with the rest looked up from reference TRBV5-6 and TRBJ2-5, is DAGVTQSPTHLIKTRGQQVTLRCSPKSGHDTVSWYQQALGQGPQFIFQYYEEEERQRGNFPDRFSGHQFPNYSSELNVNALLLGDSALYLCASSFRGLGEETQYFGPGTRLLVL.

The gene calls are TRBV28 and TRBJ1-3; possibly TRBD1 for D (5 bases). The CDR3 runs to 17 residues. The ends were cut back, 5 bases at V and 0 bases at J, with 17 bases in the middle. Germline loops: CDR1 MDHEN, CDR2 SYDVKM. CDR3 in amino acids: CASSLKTGTYSGNTIYF. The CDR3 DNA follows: TGTGCCAGCAGTCTTAAAACAGGAACGTACTCTGGAAACACCATATATTTT.

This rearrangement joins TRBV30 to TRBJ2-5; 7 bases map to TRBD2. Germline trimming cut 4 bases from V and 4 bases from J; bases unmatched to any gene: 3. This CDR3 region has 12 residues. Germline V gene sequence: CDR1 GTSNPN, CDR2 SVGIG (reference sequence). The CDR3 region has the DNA TGTGCCTGGACCCCGGGAGGAGAGACCCAGTACTTC. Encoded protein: CAWTPGGETQYF.